The clone carrying this T cell receptor beta chain was observed at least ten times. The data originate from a study of T cells in Graves' hyperthyroidism and ophthalmopathy. V lost 3 bases and J 4 bases, leaving 16 bases between the germline ends. The CDR3 is 16 residues long. Germline V gives CDR1 KGHSH, CDR2 LQKENI. Diagnosis of hyperthyroidism was new in patients aged 18 to 65, and its duration was under 2 months. Authors of the study amplified TCR beta CDR3 regions from RNA transcripts. The TCR CDR3 was amplified in a first-round RT-PCR using the HTBI primer set. TCRdb reprocessed the multiplex PCR reads with MiXCR, giving one entry per CDR3 protein. This repertoire shows roughly 740,000 distinct CDR3 sequences, around 17% found once; its top ten account for roughly 8%.

The receptor was isolated from a man between 18 and 29 years old with Graves' hyperthyroidism. Sequences were obtained from blood. The chain recombines TRBV18 with TRBJ2-1; perhaps TRBD2 as D (6 bases). The CDR3 is CASSPVVGGVYNEQFF. CDR3 sequence (DNA): TGTGCCAGCTCACCCGTCGTTGGCGGGGTATACAATGAGCAGTTCTTC.